Listed below are T cell receptor beta chains from one sample, sequenced in a study of cytomegalovirus exposure and HLA in healthy donors. Produced via immunoSEQ multiplex PCR; TCRdb's table is partial and in-frame only. The table shows 150,000 to 200,000 clones, with approximately 78% occurring only once. Sequencing used PBMCs. Receptor source: a woman aged 50 to 60 in good health and CMV-seropositive. Each CDR3 is given with its conserved first and last residue. The D gene is left open where the match is weak. Clone size is stated in some rows and not others, as once, few, many or a class when expanded.

v_call,j_call,clone_size,d_call,cdr3_nt,cdr3_aa
TRBV28,TRBJ1-2,NA,NA,TGTGCCAGCACCCAGGATTCCCCGTATGGCTACACCTTC,CASTQDSPYGYTF
TRBV7-6,TRBJ2-3,NA,NA,TGTGCCAGCAGCTTAGGGCATAGCACAGATACGCAGTATTTT,CASSLGHSTDTQYF
TRBV10-2,TRBJ2-7,NA,NA,TGCGCCAGCAGTGAGGTGGTGGGCCACGAGCAGTACTTC,CASSEVVGHEQYF
TRBV7-2,TRBJ2-7,NA,TRBD2,TGTGCCAGCAGCCTGTCGGGGGGTTCCTACGAGCAGTACTTC,CASSLSGGSYEQYF
TRBV5-6,TRBJ1-1,NA,NA,TGTGCCAGCAGCTCCTGGTCAGCGGAAACTGAAGCTTTCTTT,CASSSWSAETEAFF
TRBV5-1,TRBJ2-1,NA,TRBD2,TGCGCCAGCAGCTTGGCGGGGGGGGCCTCCTTGAGCTCCTACAATGAGCAGTTCTTC,CASSLAGGASLSSYNEQFF
TRBV7-2,TRBJ1-4,once,TRBD1,TGTGCCAGCAGCTCCGGGACAGGGGTGAATGAAAAACTGTTTTTT,CASSSGTGVNEKLFF
TRBV4-3,TRBJ2-2,NA,TRBD2,TGCGCCAGCAGCCAAGATCGGGGGGTGAACACCGGGGAGCTGTTTTTT,CASSQDRGVNTGELFF
TRBV15,TRBJ2-7,NA,TRBD1,TGTGCCACCAGCAGAGATGGGTCAGGGGGCTACGAGCAGTACTTC,CATSRDGSGGYEQYF
TRBV5-4,TRBJ2-1,NA,TRBD1,TGTGCCAGCAGTTACGGACAGGGGTTGGGCCTGGAGCAGTTCTTC,CASSYGQGLGLEQFF
TRBV20-1,TRBJ2-2,NA,NA,TGCAGTGCTCTCAGGGGCCGGGAGCTGTTTTTT,CSALRGRELFF
TRBV7-9,TRBJ2-3,once,TRBD2,TGTGCCAGCAGAATCCTAGCGGGGGGGGTGGATACGCAGTATTTT,CASRILAGGVDTQYF
TRBV7-9,TRBJ1-6,NA,TRBD1,TGTGCCAGCAGCGCTAGGGGACAGGGGTTTTCACCCCTCCACTTT,CASSARGQGFSPLHF
TRBV10-3,TRBJ2-1,NA,NA,TGTGCCAGCACAGGGCGGGTTACTGATGAGCAGTTCTTC,CASTGRVTDEQFF
TRBV5-6,TRBJ2-2,NA,NA,TGTGCCAGCAGCTTGGCGGCAGGCCACACCGGGGAGCTGTTTTTT,CASSLAAGHTGELFF
TRBV27,TRBJ2-7,NA,TRBD1,TGTGCCAGCGGGACGACAGGGGATCCCCCATACGAGCAGTACTTC,CASGTTGDPPYEQYF
TRBV19,TRBJ1-2,NA,NA,TGTGCCAGTACCTCCCAGGGGACCCCCCGAGGCTACACCTTC,CASTSQGTPRGYTF
TRBV7-9,TRBJ2-3,once,TRBD2,TGTGCCAGCAGCGGAGTGACCGGGGGGAAAACTAGCACAGATACGCAGTATTTT,CASSGVTGGKTSTDTQYF
TRBV28,TRBJ2-7,NA,TRBD2,TGTGCCAGCAGTTTAACTAGCGGGGTCTCCTACGAGCAGTACTTC,CASSLTSGVSYEQYF
TRBV27,TRBJ1-2,NA,NA,TGTGCCAGTTGGGCCGCTGGGGCAGCTTATGGCTACACCTTC,CASWAAGAAYGYTF
TRBV28,TRBJ2-7,once,TRBD1,TGTGCCAGCGACACAGGGGGGTCCTACGAGCAGTACTTC,CASDTGGSYEQYF
TRBV29-1,TRBJ2-1,once,NA,TGCAGCGTCGCCCGGTTCGACAATGAGCAGTTCTTC,CSVARFDNEQFF
TRBV25-1,TRBJ1-2,NA,NA,TGTGCCAGCAGTGGGGCAGAAACGTATGGCTACACCTTC,CASSGAETYGYTF
TRBV5-1,TRBJ2-1,NA,TRBD2,TGCGCCAGCAGTCCCCCGGGACTAGCGAGCCGAAGTGAGCAGTTCTTC,CASSPPGLASRSEQFF
TRBV29-1,TRBJ1-2,NA,NA,TGCAGCGTTGGGAGTTGGGGCGCCAGCTATGGCTACACCTTC,CSVGSWGASYGYTF
TRBV19,TRBJ2-4,few,TRBD1,TGTGCCAGTAGTATCAGGGGACAGGGGGGAAACAGTCAGTACTTC,CASSIRGQGGNSQYF
TRBV4-3,TRBJ2-7,few,TRBD2,TGCGCCAGCAGCCAGGCGACTAGCGGGGGGGCTTACGAGCAGTACTTC,CASSQATSGGAYEQYF
TRBV28,TRBJ2-5,NA,TRBD1,TGTGCCACCGGGACAGGGGGACGGGAGCAGTACTTC,CATGTGGREQYF
TRBV27,TRBJ2-1,few,TRBD2,TGTGCCAGCAGTGAAGCCTTCGCGGGAGGGCCTTTGGATGAGCAGTTCTTC,CASSEAFAGGPLDEQFF
TRBV7-8,TRBJ2-3,NA,TRBD1,TGTGCCAGCAGCCGAAGGGGGCGCGGAGATACGCAGTATTTT,CASSRRGRGDTQYF
TRBV19,TRBJ2-6,NA,TRBD2,TGTGCCAGTAGTATAAGCAGCGGGGCCGTCTCTGGGGCCAACGGCCTGACTTTC,CASSISSGAVSGANGLTF
TRBV27,TRBJ2-5,NA,NA,TGTGCCAGCAGTCCCCCCGTTAGGGGGAAGTACCAAGAGACCCAGTACTTC,CASSPPVRGKYQETQYF
TRBV29-1,TRBJ2-7,once,TRBD2,TGCAGCGTTGGCGGGAGCTCCTACGAGCAGTACTTC,CSVGGSSYEQYF
TRBV6-6,TRBJ1-5,NA,NA,TGTGCCAGCAGTCCCCATACCAGTCAGCCCCAGCATTTT,CASSPHTSQPQHF
TRBV5-1,TRBJ1-5,NA,NA,TGCGCCAGCAGCTCGGGGGGGGATAGCAATCAGCCCCAGCATTTT,CASSSGGDSNQPQHF
TRBV5-1,TRBJ2-7,NA,NA,TGCGCCAGCAGCGTGCGGGATTCTGGCTCCTACGAGCAGTACTTC,CASSVRDSGSYEQYF
TRBV5-1,TRBJ2-3,once,TRBD1,TGCGCCAGCAGCTGGAACAGGGGGCGTGGAGATACGCAGTATTTT,CASSWNRGRGDTQYF
TRBV11-2,TRBJ1-3,NA,TRBD1,TGTGCCAGCAGCTCACAGGGACAGGGGCCCAACACCATATATTTT,CASSSQGQGPNTIYF
TRBV7-9,TRBJ2-7,NA,TRBD1,TGTGCCAGCAGCTCCGACAGGGACACTGGCGAGCAGTACTTC,CASSSDRDTGEQYF
TRBV19,TRBJ2-2,few,TRBD1,TGTGCCAGTAGGCCGACAGGGACCAACACCGGGGAGCTGTTTTTT,CASRPTGTNTGELFF
TRBV5-8,TRBJ2-5,NA,TRBD2,TGTGCCAGCAGCTGGAGCCAGCGGGGGAAAGAGACCCAGTACTTC,CASSWSQRGKETQYF
TRBV15,TRBJ2-2,few,TRBD2,TGTGCCACCAGCAGACGACTAGCGGGGGGCACCGGGGAGCTGTTTTTT,CATSRRLAGGTGELFF
TRBV7-2,TRBJ1-4,few,TRBD1,TGTGCCAGCAGTGGGGACAGAGGTGAAAAACTGTTTTTT,CASSGDRGEKLFF
TRBV2,TRBJ1-1,NA,NA,TGTGCCAGCAGTGAAATAGGCGGGTACACTGAAGCTTTCTTT,CASSEIGGYTEAFF
TRBV10-1,TRBJ1-1,NA,TRBD1,TGCGCCAGCAACTGGACAGGGGTTGGTATCACTGAAGCTTTCTTT,CASNWTGVGITEAFF
TRBV5-4,TRBJ2-7,once,TRBD1,TGTGCCAGCAGGGCCGGGACAGGGGGCTCCGAGCAGTACTTC,CASRAGTGGSEQYF
TRBV7-6,TRBJ2-5,NA,TRBD2,TGTGCCAGCAGCTTAGAATCTAGCGGGACGGAGACCCAGTACTTC,CASSLESSGTETQYF
TRBV18,TRBJ1-6,NA,NA,TGTGCCAGCTCACCACGAGAGGGGGCCCTCCACTTT,CASSPREGALHF
TRBV10-1,TRBJ2-3,few,NA,TGCGCCAGCAAATTCGTGGCGACTAGGAAAGCAGGCACAGATACGCAGTATTTT,CASKFVATRKAGTDTQYF
TRBV7-9,TRBJ2-1,NA,TRBD1,TGTGCCAGCAGCCCACGACAGGGGGGTCTCTACAATGAGCAGTTCTTC,CASSPRQGGLYNEQFF
TRBV7-6,TRBJ2-3,NA,NA,TGTGCCAGCAGCTTAGCCGCGACTACCGCAGATACGCAGTATTTT,CASSLAATTADTQYF
TRBV10-3,TRBJ1-6,NA,TRBD1,TGTGCCAATCGACAGGGAGTGGGTTCACCCCTCCACTTT,CANRQGVGSPLHF
TRBV28,TRBJ2-5,NA,NA,TGTGCCAGCAGCGCTCCGGGACAAGTTACATTAGAGACCCAGTACTTC,CASSAPGQVTLETQYF
TRBV19,TRBJ2-5,NA,TRBD2,TGTGCCAGTAGTAAATTATCTAGCGGGAGTAGAGAGACCCAGTACTTC,CASSKLSSGSRETQYF